This TCR beta chain was sequenced during a study of cytomegalovirus exposure and HLA in healthy donors. This clone was counted between two and nine times. Its specificity is unknown. This CDR3 contains 15 residues. Trimming pared 5 bases from V and 3 bases from J, leaving 17 bases between. Germline CDR1 reads SGHAT; CDR2 reads FQNNGV. Whole-study results and caveats: Upon later analysis, TCR association rates were observed to vary by HLA locus, being highest for DRB1 and lowest for HLA-C. It was reported that TCR beta sequences correctly inferred the HLA-A and HLA-B alleles for most subjects. Certain sequence variants were highly shared and formed a cluster, and this cluster was likely a sequencing artifact. The study flagged some 170 TCR beta chains as cytomegalovirus-associated.

Vbeta (60) and Jbeta (13) primers were used in the PCR. TCRdb keeps only in-frame clones here, not all; method: immunoSEQ multiplex PCR. The sample lists about 96,000 clones, roughly 74% occurring once. The TCR comes from a woman aged 70-85 years in good health and CMV-seropositive. The chain employs TRBV11-2 and TRBJ2-7; possible D gene TRBD1, 5 bases. The sequencing sample was made of PBMCs. This CDR3 is CASSPSLAQGYEQYF. In nucleotides, the CDR3 is TGTGCCAGCAGCCCTTCTCTTGCGCAGGGCTACGAGCAGTACTTC. The full variable domain, its missing parts supplied by reference TRBV11-2 and TRBJ2-7, is EAGVAQSPRYKIIEKRQSVAFWCNPISGHATLYWYQQILGQGPKLLIQFQNNGVVDDSQLPKDRFSAERLKGVDSTLKIQPAKLEDSAVYLCASSPSLAQGYEQYFGPGTRLTVT.